This T cell receptor beta chain is from a study of Ad26.COV2.S vaccination and SARS-CoV-2 variants (dated by TCRdb to the early 2020s). Context from the whole study: Vaccine-arm donors came from COV1001, a multicentre, randomized, double-blind, placebo-controlled phase I-IIa trial of Ad26.COV2.S in healthy adults. Ad26.COV2.S was given intramuscularly at 5x10^10 or 1x10^11 viral particles, as a single shot or as two shots 56 days apart. Investigators remained blinded to trial group allocation during experiments and outcome assessment. Participants in the trial were split at random into five groups of five each, receiving low-dose or high-dose Ad26.COV2.S once or twice, or else placebo on both occasions. The TCR-sequenced set comprised about 32 samples: around 20 Ad26.COV2.S vaccine recipients, 5 placebo recipients and 8 SARS-CoV-2 convalescent individuals. TCRbeta repertoire sequencing served as the tool for gauging how specific and how broad the SARS-CoV-2-reactive T cell receptors were following Ad26.COV2.S vaccination.

What the treatment or condition label conveys for this sample: roughly 18 received Ad26.COV2.S at low or high dose, single or two shots; several received placebo; per-sample allocation not given. For vaccine and placebo recipients, the sequenced repertoires came from samples collected on day 63 after the first injection. Cohort 1b enrolled about 25 adults aged 18-55 years at a single site in Boston, USA, between 29 July and 7 August 2020. Ad26.COV2.S was a replication-incompetent adenovirus type 26 vector that expressed a prefusion-stabilized SARS-CoV-2 spike protein derived from the original Wuhan strain. A word on this clone: Its antigen is still unknown. No base qualities exist here, and no much larger clone lies one base off it.

The immunoSEQ Assay was used to sequence TCRbeta CDR3 regions. After extraction, genomic DNA underwent amplification by bias-controlled multiplex PCR, followed by high-throughput sequencing. The published analysis was carried out like this. To quantify the absolute abundance of every unique TCRbeta CDR3 region, sequences were collapsed and filtered. T cell fraction was estimated by normalizing TCRbeta template counts to usable DNA, which was measured by amplifying reference genes present in all nucleated cells. Repertoire TCRs were annotated as SARS-CoV-2-specific by exact matching of V gene, CDR3 amino acid sequence and J gene to a known reactive TCR set. The reference SARS-CoV-2 TCR set came from MIRA and was filtered for enrichment in COVID-19-positive ImmuneCODE repertoires, removing public or cross-reactive TCRs. Drawing on the MIRA antigens, annotated TCRs were analysed further at the level of specific ORF or position within ORF. Breadth was defined as annotated unique rearrangements over total unique productive rearrangements; depth was the summed frequency of those rearrangements. Group comparisons of TCR breadth used two-sided Wilcoxon rank-sum tests. What TCRdb holds here is the immuneACCESS table cut down to in-frame rearrangements. Part of the clones is not present; checked against another copy, under half of the missing clones reflect an unresolved V gene, and the others are unexplained. The V and J calls and clone size come from that table; D and trimming were worked out from the DNA. Recorded for this sample are about 280,000 clones; 70% to 90% of them occurred a single time. In total, the top ten clones hold roughly 3.5% of the sample.

There are 14 amino acids in the CDR3, from cysteine to phenylalanine inclusive. The read is trimmed to its CDR3 DNA, 42 bases read in frame from base 1. CDR1 MNHEY and CDR2 SVGEGT are derived from the germline V gene. V was cut back by 0 bases and J by 4 bases, leaving a gap of 9 bases between them. What the authors observed across the whole study: After vaccination, substantial breadth of spike-specific CD8+ and CD4+ T cell responses was reported. Vaccine and placebo recipients had comparable non-spike TCR breadth, which fits with the vaccine containing only spike. It was noted by the authors that total T cell responses may have been underestimated by the TCR breadth and depth analyses. Higher spike-specific TCR breadth was observed in Ad26.COV2.S recipients than in placebo recipients (P = 0.0014). The study lacked the statistical power to compare responses across vaccine doses or regimens.

The V gene is TRBV6-2 or TRBV6-3 and the J gene is TRBJ1-1; the best D guess is TRBD1, with 5 bases matching. This TCR came from a person aged 18-60 years who received the Ad26.COV2.S COVID-19 vaccine or a placebo. The input for sequencing was peripheral blood, taken in a trial of Ad26.COV2.S vaccine versus placebo. The CDR3 region reads CASSYSTGPTEAFF. The nucleotide sequence is TGTGCCAGCAGTTACTCCACAGGACCCACTGAAGCTTTCTTT.